This is a list of T cell receptor beta chains from one sample in a study of blood T cell repertoires in COVID-19. Profiled with immunoSEQ multiplex PCR; TCRdb holds only in-frame clones, not every one. This table holds over 400,000 clones, about 88% found once. What was sequenced was PBMCs or T cells enriched from blood (not recorded which). The source of these receptors is a woman aged 60 to 75 who had recovered from COVID-19. The CDR3 runs from the conserved cysteine through the conserved F or W. The order of the fields is CDR3 length, clone size, D gene, V gene, J gene, CDR3 DNA, CDR3 protein. The D gene is left open where the match is weak. Clone size appears in some rows only: once, few, many, or a class for an expanded clone.

16,-,TRBD1,TRBV24-1,TRBJ2-2,TGTGCCACCAGTGATCCCCGGACAGGGAACACCGGGGAGCTGTTTTTT,CATSDPRTGNTGELFF
14,-,TRBD1,TRBV7-9,TRBJ1-2,TGTGCCAGCAGCTCGACAGGGGGATACTATGGCTACACCTTC,CASSSTGGYYGYTF
15,-,TRBD1,TRBV6-5,TRBJ1-5,TGTGCCAGCAGACCAGGACAGGCCCCCAATCAGCCCCAGCATTTT,CASRPGQAPNQPQHF
13,-,-,TRBV24-1,TRBJ1-2,TGTGCCACCAGTGATTTGGGGACAACGGGCTACACCTTC,CATSDLGTTGYTF
13,once,-,TRBV5-6,TRBJ2-7,TGTGCCAGCAGCCGTCCTAGCTCCTACGAGCAGTACTTC,CASSRPSSYEQYF
15,-,TRBD1,TRBV29-1,TRBJ2-1,TGCAGCGTTGTTGGACAGGGTGTCTCCTACAATGAGCAGTTCTTC,CSVVGQGVSYNEQFF
13,-,-,TRBV27,TRBJ1-2,TGTGCCAGCAGTTTATCAGGGGTTCAGGGCTACACCTTC,CASSLSGVQGYTF
13,-,TRBD1,TRBV30,TRBJ1-2,TGTGCCTGGAGTCCAGGGACAGGCTATGGCTACACCTTC,CAWSPGTGYGYTF
17,-,TRBD2,TRBV7-2,TRBJ2-5,TGTGCCAGCAGCTTAAGATCGGCTAGCGGGGCCCAAGAGACCCAGTACTTC,CASSLRSASGAQETQYF
13,-,-,TRBV10-1,TRBJ1-3,TGCGCCAGCAGTGAGGACACCGGAAACACCATATATTTT,CASSEDTGNTIYF
14,-,-,TRBV6-5,TRBJ2-4,TGTGCCAGCAGTACTGGGCCTCAGTGGGACATTCAGTACTTC,CASSTGPQWDIQYF
14,-,-,TRBV19,TRBJ1-5,TGTGCCAGTAGGAAACAGGCCAGCAATCAGCCCCAGCATTTT,CASRKQASNQPQHF
13,-,TRBD1,TRBV2,TRBJ1-1,TGTGCCAGCAGGCCGCAGGGGGCCACTGAAGCTTTCTTT,CASRPQGATEAFF
13,-,-,TRBV7-9,TRBJ2-1,TGTGCCAGCAGCTTAGTAAGAGTAAATGAGCAGTTCTTC,CASSLVRVNEQFF
16,-,-,TRBV7-2,TRBJ1-6,TGTGCCAGCAGCTTAGCGCGCGGGGCTTATAATTCACCCCTCCACTTT,CASSLARGAYNSPLHF
17,-,-,TRBV27,TRBJ1-5,TGTGCCAGCAGCCCAAGGGCGGGACCCAATAGCAATCAGCCCCAGCATTTT,CASSPRAGPNSNQPQHF
14,-,TRBD1,TRBV19,TRBJ1-5,TGTGCCAGTAGGGACAGGGGGATAGGGCAGCCCCAGCATTTT,CASRDRGIGQPQHF
15,-,TRBD2,TRBV24-1,TRBJ2-5,TGTGCCACCAGTGATTCAGCAGCGGGGGGAGAGACCCAGTACTTC,CATSDSAAGGETQYF
16,-,TRBD1,TRBV13,TRBJ1-2,TGTGCCAGCAGCGACCCGACAGGGGTGGGTAACTATGGCTACACCTTC,CASSDPTGVGNYGYTF
15,-,-,TRBV7-2,TRBJ2-1,TGTGCCAGCAGCAACAATCGGGACATATACAATGAGCAGTTCTTC,CASSNNRDIYNEQFF
15,-,-,TRBV28,TRBJ1-2,TGTGCCAGCAGTCCCGATTACCTACAGAGCTATGGCTACACCTTC,CASSPDYLQSYGYTF
17,-,TRBD2,TRBV10-1,TRBJ2-3,TGCGCCAGCAGTTCCTCTAGACTAGCGGGCGGTACAGATACGCAGTATTTT,CASSSSRLAGGTDTQYF
14,few,-,TRBV29-1,TRBJ1-2,TGCAGCGTTGAAGATCGAGGGCGGAACTATGGCTACACCTTC,CSVEDRGRNYGYTF
15,-,TRBD2,TRBV3-1/TRBV3-2,TRBJ2-2,TGTGCCAGCAACAAGGGACTAGCGACCTCCGGGGAGCTGTTTTTT,CASNKGLATSGELFF
17,-,TRBD1,TRBV7-6,TRBJ1-3,TGTGCCAGCAGCTTAGCCGGGGACAGATTAGATGGAAACACCATATATTTT,CASSLAGDRLDGNTIYF
16,-,TRBD1,TRBV3-1/TRBV3-2,TRBJ2-2,TGTGCCAGCAGCTACGGGACAGGGTCGAACACCGGGGAGCTGTTTTTT,CASSYGTGSNTGELFF
14,-,-,TRBV5-6,TRBJ1-5,TGTGCCAGCAGCTTGAACCCAGGGTATCAGCCCCAGCATTTT,CASSLNPGYQPQHF
12,-,-,TRBV30,TRBJ1-2,TGTGCCTGGAGTGCCGGGTCGAGAGGCTACACCTTC,CAWSAGSRGYTF
13,once,TRBD1,TRBV2,TRBJ2-4,TGTGCCAGCAGTGAAGCGCGTATAGGGCAGGGGGACTTC,CASSEARIGQGDF
14,-,-,TRBV24-1,TRBJ2-1,TGTGCCACCAGTGATCCGGGACTCAACAATGAGCAGTTCTTC,CATSDPGLNNEQFF
11,-,-,TRBV30,TRBJ2-2,TGTGCCTGGAGGAGGGCCGGGGAGCTGTTTTTT,CAWRRAGELFF
17,-,TRBD2,TRBV7-8,TRBJ2-3,TGTGCCAGCAGCATGCCTAGTAGCGGGGCTGTCACAGATACGCAGTATTTT,CASSMPSSGAVTDTQYF
13,-,-,TRBV7-8,TRBJ2-2,TGTGCCAGCAGCTTATATAACACCGGGGAGCTGTTTTTT,CASSLYNTGELFF
16,-,TRBD2,TRBV3-1/TRBV3-2,TRBJ2-2,TGTGCCAGCAGCCACGGGACTAGCGGGGGGACCGGGGAGCTGTTTTTT,CASSHGTSGGTGELFF
13,-,-,TRBV5-6,TRBJ1-3,TGTGCCAGCAGCCGCGCTGAAATCTACACCATATATTTT,CASSRAEIYTIYF
15,-,TRBD1,TRBV7-8,TRBJ2-1,TGTGCCACCCGCCCCGGGACAGGGAACTACAATGAGCAGTTCTTC,CATRPGTGNYNEQFF
15,-,-,TRBV2,TRBJ2-1,TGTGCCAGCAGTGAGTCAGCGGCCGTCCCCAATGAGCAGTTCTTC,CASSESAAVPNEQFF
17,-,-,TRBV5-1,TRBJ2-2,TGCGCCAGCAGCTTGGGGCGGGGAAACTTGCAAGCCGGGGAGCTGTTTTTT,CASSLGRGNLQAGELFF
11,-,-,TRBV20-1,TRBJ1-2,TGCAGTGCTAGAGATCTGGGCGGCTACACCTTC,CSARDLGGYTF
14,once,-,TRBV6-5,TRBJ2-2,TGTGCCAGCAACGCAGGGGTGAACACCGGGGAGCTGTTTTTT,CASNAGVNTGELFF
20,many,TRBD1,TRBV5-4,TRBJ2-6,TGTGCCAGCAGCTTGGGGGGCCGGACAGGGGGCTCTTCTGGGGCCAACGTCCTGACTTTC,CASSLGGRTGGSSGANVLTF
15,-,TRBD1,TRBV5-5,TRBJ2-5,TGTGCCAGCAGCTTGAACAGGGGGCTGGGGGAGACCCAGTACTTC,CASSLNRGLGETQYF
15,-,TRBD2,TRBV6-2/TRBV6-3,TRBJ2-2,TGTGCCAGCAGCCCCCCTAGCGGGCCCACCGGGGAGCTGTTTTTT,CASSPPSGPTGELFF
17,once,TRBD1,TRBV27,TRBJ2-1,TGTGCCAGCAGTTTATCTCAGGGGGCTATCTCCTACAATGAGCAGTTCTTC,CASSLSQGAISYNEQFF
17,-,TRBD1,TRBV5-1,TRBJ1-4,TGCGCCAGCAGCTTGGAATTAATGGGGACAGCGTCGGAAAAACTGTTTTTT,CASSLELMGTASEKLFF
15,-,TRBD2,TRBV2,TRBJ2-1,TGTGCCAGCAGTAAGGCGGGGGGGCCCTACAATGAGCAGTTCTTC,CASSKAGGPYNEQFF
13,-,-,TRBV6-5,TRBJ1-1,TGTGCCAGCAGGCGTCAGGGCTACACTGAAGCTTTCTTT,CASRRQGYTEAFF
13,once,-,TRBV25-1,TRBJ1-5,TGTGCCAGCAGGCAGGGGATGAATCAGCCCCAGCATTTT,CASRQGMNQPQHF
15,-,TRBD1,TRBV28,TRBJ1-3,TGTGCCAGCAGTCGGACAGGGAACTCTGGAAACACCATATATTTT,CASSRTGNSGNTIYF
13,-,TRBD2,TRBV3-1/TRBV3-2,TRBJ2-3,TGTGCCAGCAGGCAAGCGGGGACAGATACGCAGTATTTT,CASRQAGTDTQYF
17,few,TRBD1,TRBV15,TRBJ1-1,TGTGCCACCAGCAGAGTAGGGGGACAGGGTGTCGACACTGAAGCTTTCTTT,CATSRVGGQGVDTEAFF
14,-,-,TRBV18,TRBJ2-1,TGTGCCAGCTCACCTTTACTAGAACGGAATGAGCAGTTCTTC,CASSPLLERNEQFF
17,once,TRBD1,TRBV19,TRBJ1-6,TGTGCCAGTAGTATCCGACAGGGGAGCTCCTATAATTCACCCCTCCACTTT,CASSIRQGSSYNSPLHF
13,-,-,TRBV2,TRBJ1-5,TGTGCCAGCAGTGTGGAGGGATCGCAGCCCCAGCATTTT,CASSVEGSQPQHF